This T cell receptor beta chain emerged from a study of regulatory T cells in long-lasting Graves disease. As for the study in general: The antithyroid drugs taken by newly diagnosed Graves' patients had been used for under 3 months. Study-level findings and limits: Persistent disease favored TRBV28, TRBJ1-2 and TRBJ2-5.

Germline CDR1 and CDR2: SGHRS and YFSETQ. The CDR3 spans 16 residues. J gave up 3 bases and V 2 bases, and 7 bases lay outside the gene matches. Comment on this clonotype: Its antigen is currently unknown.

Time point denoted: newly diagnosed GD, antithyroid drugs for less than 3 months. PBMC RNA was the source of the TCR library. With iRepertoire HTBI primers and Arm-PCR of CDR3 regions, TCR beta libraries were built. Using its own MiXCR run on the multiplex PCR reads, TCRdb lists one record per CDR3 protein. Of hundreds of thousands of distinct CDR3 sequences listed, around 16% are singletons. The sample was also reused in another study, on T cells in Graves' hyperthyroidism and ophthalmopathy. Per that study: Exclusion criteria comprised uncontrolled infection, other autoimmune disease, pregnancy or lactation. HTBI primers drove first-round RT-PCR of the TCR CDR3.

Here the sequenced sample was peripheral blood mononuclear cells (PBMCs), taken at new diagnosis, from a patient treated with antithyroid drugs. The chain employs TRBV5-1 and TRBJ1-4; 7 bases map to TRBD1. The sequence derives from a man between 18 and 29 years old with Graves disease. The CDR3 region is CASSLNPGQPNEKLFF. The CDR3 DNA reads TGCGCCAGCAGCTTAAATCCGGGACAGCCTAATGAAAAACTGTTTTTT.